Listed below are T cell receptor beta chains from one sample, sequenced in a study of cytomegalovirus exposure and HLA in healthy donors. Method: immunoSEQ multiplex PCR; TCRdb's copy keeps in-frame clones and lacks some. This sample has about 130,000 clones; about 70% occur once, and the top ten carry more than 2.5%. Specimen: PBMCs. The source of these receptors is a woman in her fifties or sixties in good health and CMV-seropositive. The CDR3 runs from the conserved cysteine through the conserved F or W.

v_call	j_call	cdr3_aa
TRBV9	TRBJ2-2	CASSVGTSGNTGELFF
TRBV27	TRBJ1-5	CASSLRSNQPQHF
TRBV6-5	TRBJ1-1	CASSEVDSEAFF
TRBV19	TRBJ2-1	CASSVDSFWNEQFF
TRBV6-5	TRBJ1-2	CASSYSNMGHSYGYTF
TRBV5-1	TRBJ1-5	CASSLTGGVSNQPQHF
TRBV5-1	TRBJ2-7	CASKVGVSYEQYF
TRBV7-8	TRBJ2-2	CASSVTGGLTTGELFF
TRBV19	TRBJ2-7	CASSLGTGTGEYEQYF
TRBV12-5	TRBJ1-2	CASGAGQSYGYTF
TRBV5-1	TRBJ1-3	CASSQGGGSLSGNTIYF
TRBV5-4	TRBJ1-4	CASSSRGLGNEKLFF
TRBV1	TRBJ2-2	CTSSQDDTTGELFF
TRBV7-9	TRBJ1-1	CASSLGGGTEAFF
TRBV29-1	TRBJ1-5	CSVGTGGSNQPQHF
TRBV4-1	TRBJ1-5	CASSQAEPGTGASNQPQHF
TRBV5-5	TRBJ1-1	CASSLPGGGTEAFF
TRBV5-1	TRBJ1-1	CASAPGTGYSEAFF
TRBV29-1	TRBJ1-6	CSVRTGGLGSPLHF
TRBV9	TRBJ2-2	CASSEGTSGVLSNTGELFF
TRBV27	TRBJ1-2	CASSHRDRGNLGYGYTF
TRBV5-1	TRBJ2-3	CASSLGTTETDTQYF
TRBV6-5	TRBJ2-7	CASSQTAYEQYF
TRBV7-3	TRBJ2-1	CASSFAGGRPRNEQFF
TRBV19	TRBJ1-2	CATRRGTGLGYGYTF
TRBV5-1	TRBJ2-5	CASSLAGGRGETQYF
TRBV10-1	TRBJ1-1	CASSASGTEAFF
TRBV5-1	TRBJ2-1	CASSQQDRGYHNEQFF
TRBV5-5	TRBJ2-7	CASSFRDRGSEQYF
TRBV19	NA	CASSIEPGPYEQYF
TRBV27	TRBJ1-1	CASSSDRVLDEAFF
TRBV19	TRBJ1-1	CASNRVGRGDTEAFF
TRBV6-1	TRBJ1-5	CASSEGWGGPQHF
TRBV7-3	TRBJ2-5	CASSLEGGEETQYF
TRBV11-1	TRBJ2-7	CASSSQVYEQYF
TRBV19	TRBJ1-6	CASSAQQGLNSPLHF
TRBV5-1	TRBJ2-3	CASSLAGKVTDTQYF
TRBV6-6	TRBJ2-1	CASATSGDYNEQFF
TRBV7-9	TRBJ2-7	CASSPLWDRLRGEQYF
TRBV6-5	TRBJ2-7	CASSYSWSPVYEQYF
TRBV4-2	TRBJ2-3	CASSQDGATWDTQYF
TRBV5-1	TRBJ2-7	CAGSPGELGYVQYF
TRBV2	TRBJ1-2	CASSVATDRAYGYTF
TRBV9	TRBJ1-3	CASGTGESGNTIYF
TRBV7-9	TRBJ1-2	CSSSIMTGNYTF
TRBV28	TRBJ1-1	CASSSPTGAVNTEAFF
TRBV6-6	TRBJ1-1	CAIGARGTEAFF
TRBV5-4	TRBJ2-7	CASSHRTASSSYEQYF
TRBV11-2	TRBJ2-2	CASSTGQGVGELFF
TRBV7-2	TRBJ1-5	CASSLAEVINQPQHF
TRBV12-5	TRBJ1-1	CASGLRTGIGNTEAFF
TRBV18	TRBJ2-1	CASSPPSQGWEQFF
TRBV7-9	TRBJ1-1	CASSGQGEAHKEAFF